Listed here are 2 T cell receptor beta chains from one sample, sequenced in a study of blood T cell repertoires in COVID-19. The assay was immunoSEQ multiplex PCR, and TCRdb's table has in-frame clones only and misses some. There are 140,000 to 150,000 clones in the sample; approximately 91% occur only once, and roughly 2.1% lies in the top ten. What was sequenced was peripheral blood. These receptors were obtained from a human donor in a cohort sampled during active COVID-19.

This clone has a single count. The CDR3 coding sequence is TGTGCCAGCAGTTTTTCAGGGCGCGAGCAGTACTTC. Encoded protein: CASSFSGREQYF. The rearrangement uses TRBV12-3 or TRBV12-4 and TRBJ2-7, with D maybe TRBD1 (5 bases). The CDR3 contains 12 residues. Trimming shortened V by 3 bases and J by 6 bases, and 9 bases separated the two germline ends.

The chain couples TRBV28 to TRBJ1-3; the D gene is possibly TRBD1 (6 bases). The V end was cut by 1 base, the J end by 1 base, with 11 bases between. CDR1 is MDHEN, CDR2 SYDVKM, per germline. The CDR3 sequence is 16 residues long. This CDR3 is CASSLYQGISGNTIYF. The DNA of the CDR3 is TGTGCCAGCAGTTTATATCAGGGGATTTCTGGAAACACCATATATTTT.